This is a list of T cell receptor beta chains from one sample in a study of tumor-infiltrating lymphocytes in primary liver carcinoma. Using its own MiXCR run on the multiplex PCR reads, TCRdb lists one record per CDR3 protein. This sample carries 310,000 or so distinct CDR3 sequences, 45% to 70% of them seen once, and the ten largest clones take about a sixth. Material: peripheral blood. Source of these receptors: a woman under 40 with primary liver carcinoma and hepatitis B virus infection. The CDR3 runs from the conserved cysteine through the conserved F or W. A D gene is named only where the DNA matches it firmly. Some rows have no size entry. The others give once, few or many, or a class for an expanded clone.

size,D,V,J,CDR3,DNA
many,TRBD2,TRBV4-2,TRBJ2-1,CASSQDLSGGYNEQFF,TGTGCCAGCAGCCAAGATCTAAGCGGGGGTTACAATGAGCAGTTCTTC
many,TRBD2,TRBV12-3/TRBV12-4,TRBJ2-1,CASSYLAGGNEQFF,TGTGCCAGCAGTTATCTAGCGGGAGGCAATGAGCAGTTCTTC
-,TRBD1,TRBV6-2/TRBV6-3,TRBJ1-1,CASSWQGAVNTEAFF,TGTGCCAGCAGTTGGCAGGGGGCAGTGAACACTGAAGCTTTCTTT
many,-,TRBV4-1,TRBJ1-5,CASSQVVPVPENNQPQHF,TGCGCCAGCAGCCAAGTGGTCCCGGTGCCAGAGAACAATCAGCCCCAGCATTTT
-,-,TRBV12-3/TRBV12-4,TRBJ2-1,CDSSPAPNNEQFF,TGTGACAGCTCGCCAGCGCCCAACAATGAGCAGTTCTTC
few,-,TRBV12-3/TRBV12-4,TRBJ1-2,CASSLERGSGTLLRDYGYTF,TGTGCCAGCAGTTTAGAGAGGGGGTCCGGGACCCTTCTCCGGGACTATGGCTACACCTTC
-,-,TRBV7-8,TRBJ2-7,CASHPGSRYEQYF,TGTGCCAGTCACCCGGGGTCTAGGTACGAGCAGTACTTC
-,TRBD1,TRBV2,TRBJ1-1,CASTQGENTEAFF,TGTGCCAGCACCCAGGGGGAGAACACTGAAGCTTTCTTT
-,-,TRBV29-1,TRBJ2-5,CSAKGRDLQETQYF,TGCAGCGCCAAGGGACGGGACCTCCAAGAGACCCAGTACTTC
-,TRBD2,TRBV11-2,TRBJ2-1,CDSSLAGGSPSNEEFF,TGTGACAGCAGCTTAGCGGGGGGGAGCCCCTCCAATGAGGAGTTCTTC
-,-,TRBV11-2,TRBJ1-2,CGSSLDGNYGYTF,TGTGGCAGTAGCTTGGACGGGAACTATGGCTACACCTTC
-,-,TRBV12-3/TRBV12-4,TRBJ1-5,CANSFWAVHQPQHF,TGTGCCAACAGTTTTTGGGCAGTTCATCAGCCCCAGCATTTT
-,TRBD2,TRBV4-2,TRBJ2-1,CASNQDGTSGYNEQFF,TGTGCCAGCAACCAAGACGGGACTAGCGGATACAACGAGCAGTTCTTC
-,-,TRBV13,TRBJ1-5,CASSRGGMRKGDQPLHF,TGTGCCAGCAGCCGCGGGGGGATGAGAAAAGGAGATCAGCCCCTGCATTTT
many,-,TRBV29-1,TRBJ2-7,CSVEEFKEQYF,TGCAGCGTTGAAGAGTTTAAAGAGCAGTACTTC
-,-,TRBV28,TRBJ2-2,CASSQRTENTGELFF,TGTGCCAGCAGTCAAAGGACAGAAAACACCGGGGAGCTGTTTTTT
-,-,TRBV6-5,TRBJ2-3,CASSGVGGAVTDTQYF,TGTGCCAGCAGCGGGGTGGGGGGCGCGGTCACAGATACGCAGTATTTT
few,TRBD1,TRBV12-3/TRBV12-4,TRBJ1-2,CASSGGQKEGGYTF,TGTGCCAGCAGCGGGGGACAGAAAGAGGGAGGCTACACCTTC
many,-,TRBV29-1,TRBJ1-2,CSVDRGTGYTF,TGCAGCGTTGATAGGGGGACTGGCTACACCTTC
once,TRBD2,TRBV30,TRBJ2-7,CAWSAQSGRANEQYF,TGTGCCTGGAGTGCCCAGAGCGGGAGGGCCAACGAGCAGTACTTC
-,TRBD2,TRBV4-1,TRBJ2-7,CASSPDPNLAGANEQYF,TGCGCCAGCAGCCCTGACCCGAACCTAGCGGGAGCGAACGAGCAGTACTTC
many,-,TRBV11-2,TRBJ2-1,CASSFSVAGWGSDEQFF,TGTGCCAGCAGCTTTTCCGTTGCGGGATGGGGGTCGGATGAGCAGTTCTTC
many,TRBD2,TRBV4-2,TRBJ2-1,CASSHGPPREGSSYNEQFF,TGTGCCAGCAGCCATGGGCCCCCGCGGGAGGGGTCCTCCTACAATGAGCAGTTCTTC
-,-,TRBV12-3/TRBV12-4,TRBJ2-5,CASRWTEETQYF,TGTGCCAGCAGGTGGACAGAAGAGACCCAGTACTTC
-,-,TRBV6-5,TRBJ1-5,CVSSPSYDQPQHF,TGTGTCAGCAGCCCTAGCTACGATCAGCCCCAGCATTTT
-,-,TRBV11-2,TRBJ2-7,CASSSPGTDTYEQYF,TGTGCCAGCAGCTCTCCTGGGACGGATACGTACGAGCAGTACTTC
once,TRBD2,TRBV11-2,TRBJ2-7,CASTDGGAGESYVQYF,TGTGCCAGCACAGACGGCGGAGCGGGAGAATCCTACGTGCAGTACTTC
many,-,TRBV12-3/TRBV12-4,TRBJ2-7,CASSFYGNEQYF,TGTGCCAGCAGTTTTTATGGCAACGAGCAGTACTTC
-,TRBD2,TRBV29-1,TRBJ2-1,CSVGLTSGWDDEQFF,TGCAGCGTGGGTCTGACTAGCGGGTGGGACGATGAGCAGTTCTTC
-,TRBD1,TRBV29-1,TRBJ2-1,CSGGLLGQGAGEQFF,TGCAGCGGAGGTCTGCTAGGACAGGGGGCGGGTGAGCAGTTCTTC
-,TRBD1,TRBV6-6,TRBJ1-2,CATRQGDYGYTF,TGTGCCACTCGACAGGGGGACTATGGCTACACCTTC
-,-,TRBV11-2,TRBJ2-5,CASSLSYQGTQYF,TGTGCCAGTAGCTTATCGTACCAAGGGACCCAGTACTTC
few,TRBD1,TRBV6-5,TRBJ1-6,CASSYRSGQGRRSPLHF,TGTGCCAGCAGTTACCGATCCGGACAGGGTCGACGGTCACCCCTCCACTTT
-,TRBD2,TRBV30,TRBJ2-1,CAWSSGRVSNEQFF,TGTGCCTGGTCTAGCGGGAGGGTATCCAATGAGCAGTTCTTC
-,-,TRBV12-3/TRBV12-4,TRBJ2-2,CASSLEGREMFF,TGTGCCAGCAGTCTCGAAGGTCGGGAGATGTTTTTT
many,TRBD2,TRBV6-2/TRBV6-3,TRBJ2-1,CASTPSGRGTYNEQFF,TGTGCCAGCACCCCTAGCGGGAGGGGTACGTACAATGAGCAGTTCTTC
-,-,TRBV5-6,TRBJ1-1,CASSFQGRKNTEAFF,TGTGCCAGCAGCTTTCAGGGGAGGAAGAACACTGAAGCTTTCTTT
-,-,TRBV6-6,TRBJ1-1,CASSRDLGNTEAFF,TGTGCCAGCAGCCGAGATTTGGGGAACACTGAAGCTTTCTTT
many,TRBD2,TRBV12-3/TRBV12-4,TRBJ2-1,CASSQTSGRNNEQFF,TGTGCCAGCAGCCAGACTAGCGGGAGAAACAATGAGCAGTTCTTC
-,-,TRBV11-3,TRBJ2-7,CASSLVRCDQYF,TGTGCCAGCAGCTTAGTCCGCTGCGACCAGTACTTC
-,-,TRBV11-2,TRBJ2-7,CASGTGGGAVYEQYF,TGTGCCAGCGGCACGGGGGGCGGGGCAGTCTACGAGCAGTACTTC
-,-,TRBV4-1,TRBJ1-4,CASSQLGNGNEKLFF,TGCGCCAGCAGCCAACTGGGGAATGGGAATGAAAAACTGTTTTTT
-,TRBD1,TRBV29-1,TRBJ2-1,CSVKEDETGVNNEQFF,TGCAGCGTTAAAGAAGACGAGACAGGGGTTAACAATGAGCAGTTCTTC